The subject of this entry is one T cell receptor beta chain. The sample belongs to a study of T cells after yellow fever vaccination. From germline, CDR1 is SGHDT and CDR2 YYEEEE. V lost 5 bases and J lost 0; bases outside the gene matches: 11. The CDR3 covers 16 residues. TCRdb reprocessed the 5' RACE reads with MiXCR, giving one entry per CDR3 protein. In the table there are 100,000 to 150,000 distinct CDR3 sequences, 7.4% of which are singletons. This TCR derives from a young man who received the YFV17D yellow fever vaccine. V gene TRBV5-6 combines with J gene TRBJ2-7, with 7 bases fitting TRBD1. The material was CD4+ T cells sorted from PBMCs, obtained approximately 11 days after the first yellow fever vaccination. As DNA, the CDR3 is TGTGCCAGCAGACACCTCGAGGACAGGAGCTCCTACGAGCAGTACTTC. It translates to CASRHLEDRSSYEQYF.